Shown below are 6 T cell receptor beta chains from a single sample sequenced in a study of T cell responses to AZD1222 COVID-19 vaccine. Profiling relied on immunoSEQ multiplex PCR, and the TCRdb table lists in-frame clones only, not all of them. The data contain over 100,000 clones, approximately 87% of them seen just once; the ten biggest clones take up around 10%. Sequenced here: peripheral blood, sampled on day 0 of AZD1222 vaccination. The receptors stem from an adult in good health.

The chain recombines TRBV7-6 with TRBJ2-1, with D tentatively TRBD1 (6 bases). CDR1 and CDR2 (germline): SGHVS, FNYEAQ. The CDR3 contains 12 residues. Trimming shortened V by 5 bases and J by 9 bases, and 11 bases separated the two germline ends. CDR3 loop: CASSLTGFEQFF. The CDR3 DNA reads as TGTGCCAGCAGCCTGACAGGTTTTGAGCAGTTCTTC.

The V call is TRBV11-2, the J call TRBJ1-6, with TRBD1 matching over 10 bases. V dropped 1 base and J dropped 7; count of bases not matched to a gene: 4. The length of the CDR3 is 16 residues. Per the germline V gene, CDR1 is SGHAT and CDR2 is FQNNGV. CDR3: CASSLGDRGPNSPLHF. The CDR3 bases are TGTGCCAGCAGCTTAGGAGACAGGGGGCCAAATTCACCCCTCCACTTT.

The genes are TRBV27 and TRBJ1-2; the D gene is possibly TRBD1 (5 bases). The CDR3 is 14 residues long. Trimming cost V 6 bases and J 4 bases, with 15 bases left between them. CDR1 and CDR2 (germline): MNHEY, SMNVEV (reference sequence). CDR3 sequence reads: CASRPGPYFYGYTF. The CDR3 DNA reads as TGTGCCAGCAGGCCGGGACCTTACTTCTATGGCTACACCTTC.

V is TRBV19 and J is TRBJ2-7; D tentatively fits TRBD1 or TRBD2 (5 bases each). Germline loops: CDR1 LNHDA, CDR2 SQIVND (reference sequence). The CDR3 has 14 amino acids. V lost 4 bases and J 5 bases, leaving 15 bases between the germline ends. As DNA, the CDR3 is TGTGCCAGTAGTAGGGGGTCCCTCGGGAACGAGCAGTACTTC. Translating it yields CASSRGSLGNEQYF.

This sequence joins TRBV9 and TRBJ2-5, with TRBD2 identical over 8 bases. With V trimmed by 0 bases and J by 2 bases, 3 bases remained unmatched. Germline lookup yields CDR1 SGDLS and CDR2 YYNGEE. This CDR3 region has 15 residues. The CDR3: CASSVGTSFQETQYF. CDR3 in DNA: TGTGCCAGCAGCGTAGGGACTAGCTTTCAAGAGACCCAGTACTTC. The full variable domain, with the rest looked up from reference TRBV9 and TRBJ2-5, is DSGVTQTPKHLITATGQRVTLRCSPRSGDLSVYWYQQSLDQGLQFLIQYYNGEERAKGNILERFSAQQFPDLHSELNLSSLELGDSALYFCASSVGTSFQETQYFGPGTRLLVL.

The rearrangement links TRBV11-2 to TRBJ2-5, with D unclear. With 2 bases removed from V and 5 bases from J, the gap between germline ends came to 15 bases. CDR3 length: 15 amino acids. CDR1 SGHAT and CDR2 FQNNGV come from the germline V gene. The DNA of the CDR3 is TGTGCCAGCAGCTTATGGACCAACCCACGGGAGACCCAGTACTTC. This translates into CASSLWTNPRETQYF.